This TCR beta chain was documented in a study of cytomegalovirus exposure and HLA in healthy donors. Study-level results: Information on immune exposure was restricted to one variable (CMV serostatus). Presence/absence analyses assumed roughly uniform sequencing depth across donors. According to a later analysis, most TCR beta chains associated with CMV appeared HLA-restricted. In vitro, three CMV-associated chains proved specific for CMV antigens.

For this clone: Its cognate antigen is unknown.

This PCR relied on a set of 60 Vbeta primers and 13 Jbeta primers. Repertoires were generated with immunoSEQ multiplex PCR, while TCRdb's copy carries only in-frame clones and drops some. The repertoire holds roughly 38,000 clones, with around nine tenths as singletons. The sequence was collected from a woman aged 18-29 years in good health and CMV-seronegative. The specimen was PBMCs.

The CDR3 spells CASREIAGGPLSSYNEQFF. Here the CDR3 DNA reads TGTGCCAGCAGAGAAATAGCGGGAGGGCCCTTAAGCTCCTACAATGAGCAGTTCTTC. V and J are TRBV6-4 and TRBJ2-1; TRBD2 aligns across 11 bases. The CDR3 has 19 residues. In germline, CDR1 is MRHNA, CDR2 SNTAGT. With V trimmed by 6 bases and J by 0 bases, 13 bases remained unmatched.